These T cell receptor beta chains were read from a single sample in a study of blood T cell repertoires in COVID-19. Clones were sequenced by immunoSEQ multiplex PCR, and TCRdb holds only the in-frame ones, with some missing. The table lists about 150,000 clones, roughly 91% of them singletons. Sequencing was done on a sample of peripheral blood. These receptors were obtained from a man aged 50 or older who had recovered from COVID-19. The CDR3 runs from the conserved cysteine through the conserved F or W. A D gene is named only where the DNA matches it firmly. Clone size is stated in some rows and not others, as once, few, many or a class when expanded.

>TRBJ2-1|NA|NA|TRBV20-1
CSANTIDEQFF
TGCAGTGCTAACACTATTGACGAGCAGTTCTTC
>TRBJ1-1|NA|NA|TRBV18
CASEGGDTEAFF
TGTGCCTCGGAGGGAGGGGACACTGAAGCTTTCTTT
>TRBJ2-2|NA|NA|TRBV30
CAWSPLSTGELFF
TGTGCCTGGTCGCCACTGTCCACCGGGGAGCTGTTTTTT
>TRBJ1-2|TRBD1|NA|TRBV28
CASSFRGGAGYTF
TGTGCCAGCAGTTTCAGAGGGGGCGCTGGCTACACCTTC
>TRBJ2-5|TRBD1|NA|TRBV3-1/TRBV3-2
CASSQDGTGGIWETQYF
TGTGCCAGCAGCCAAGATGGGACAGGGGGCATATGGGAGACCCAGTACTTC
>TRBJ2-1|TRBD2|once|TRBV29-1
CSGSPTSGREQFF
TGCAGCGGTTCCCCTACTAGCGGGCGTGAGCAGTTCTTC
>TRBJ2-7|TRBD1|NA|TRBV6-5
CASRTPGQGFEQYF
TGTGCCAGCAGAACCCCGGGACAGGGGTTCGAGCAGTACTTC
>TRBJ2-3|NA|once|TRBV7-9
CASSFGLTDTQYF
TGTGCCAGCAGCTTTGGGCTCACAGATACGCAGTATTTT
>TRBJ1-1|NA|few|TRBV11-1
CASSLSLNTEAFF
TGTGCCAGCAGCTTAAGCCTGAACACTGAAGCTTTCTTT
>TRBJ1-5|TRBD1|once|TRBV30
CAWSVGQGSQPQHF
TGTGCCTGGAGTGTAGGACAGGGGAGTCAGCCCCAGCATTTT
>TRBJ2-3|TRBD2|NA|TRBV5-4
CASSGLAGIKDTQYF
TGTGCCAGCAGCGGACTAGCAGGGATTAAAGATACGCAGTATTTT
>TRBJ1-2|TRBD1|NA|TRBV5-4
CASSSDRGQGNYGYTF
TGTGCCAGCAGCTCCGACAGGGGGCAGGGTAACTATGGCTACACCTTC
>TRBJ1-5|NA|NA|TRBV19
CASSIPGLGNQPQHF
TGTGCCAGTAGTATTCCAGGGCTGGGCAATCAGCCCCAGCATTTT
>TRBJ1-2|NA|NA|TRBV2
CASSDRVASGYTF
TGTGCCAGCAGTGACAGGGTCGCGAGTGGCTACACCTTC
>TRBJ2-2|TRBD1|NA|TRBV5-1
CASSLTGGATGELFF
TGCGCCAGCAGCTTGACAGGGGGCGCGACCGGGGAGCTGTTTTTT
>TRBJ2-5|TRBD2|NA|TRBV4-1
CASSQDRGGSQETQYF
TGCGCCAGCAGCCAAGATCGGGGGGGCTCACAAGAGACCCAGTACTTC
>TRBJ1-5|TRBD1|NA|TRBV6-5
CASDGTAQNQPQHF
TGTGCCAGCGACGGGACAGCCCAGAATCAGCCCCAGCATTTT
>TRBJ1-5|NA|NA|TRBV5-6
CASSDKVGNQPQHF
TGTGCCAGCAGCGACAAGGTTGGCAATCAGCCCCAGCATTTT
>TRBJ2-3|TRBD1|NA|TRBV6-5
CASSSRTGGTDTQYF
TGTGCCAGCAGTTCGCGGACAGGGGGCACTGATACGCAGTATTTT
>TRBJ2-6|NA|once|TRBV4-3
CASSQGPGDVLTF
TGCGCCAGCAGCCAAGGGCCAGGGGACGTCCTGACTTTC
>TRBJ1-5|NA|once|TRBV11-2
CASSSTGHSSNQPQHF
TGTGCCAGCAGCTCTACGGGACACAGTAGCAATCAGCCCCAGCATTTT
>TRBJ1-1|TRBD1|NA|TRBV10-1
CASRGDRGRVGTEAFF
TGCGCCAGCAGGGGGGACAGGGGGCGTGTGGGCACTGAAGCTTTCTTT
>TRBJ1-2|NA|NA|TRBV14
CASSPVREAPYGYTF
TGTGCCAGCAGCCCGGTCCGGGAGGCCCCTTATGGCTACACCTTC
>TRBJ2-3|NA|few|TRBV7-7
CASSRGDSSGSTDTQYF
TGTGCCAGCAGCCGCGGGGATTCGAGCGGTAGCACAGATACGCAGTATTTT
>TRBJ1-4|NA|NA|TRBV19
CASRTQTGLNEKLFF
TGTGCCAGTAGAACACAGACAGGTCTTAATGAAAAACTGTTTTTT
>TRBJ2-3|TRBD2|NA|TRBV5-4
CASSLRTSGTSTDTQYF
TGTGCCAGCAGCCTGAGGACTAGCGGGACTAGCACAGATACGCAGTATTTT
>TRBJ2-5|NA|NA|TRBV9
CASSVVGGTEETQYF
TGTGCCAGCAGCGTAGTCGGGGGTACTGAAGAGACCCAGTACTTC
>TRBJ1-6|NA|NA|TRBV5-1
CASSLKGNSPLHF
TGCGCCAGCAGCTTGAAGGGGAATTCACCCCTCCACTTT
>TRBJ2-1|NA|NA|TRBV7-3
CASSLSGIYNEQFF
TGTGCCAGCAGCTTATCCGGGATTTACAATGAGCAGTTCTTC
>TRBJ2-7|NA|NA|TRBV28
CASSYPGRSDEQYF
TGTGCCAGCAGTTATCCAGGGCGAAGCGACGAGCAGTACTTC
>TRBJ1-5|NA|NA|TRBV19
CASRGREGQPQHF
TGTGCCAGTAGGGGCAGGGAAGGGCAGCCCCAGCATTTT
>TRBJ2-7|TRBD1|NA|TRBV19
CASSGKTGGGPYEQYF
TGTGCCAGTAGTGGAAAGACAGGGGGCGGTCCCTACGAGCAGTACTTC
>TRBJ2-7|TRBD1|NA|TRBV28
CASISSKQGERRSYEQYF
TGTGCCAGCATATCCTCAAAACAGGGGGAAAGACGGTCCTACGAGCAGTACTTC
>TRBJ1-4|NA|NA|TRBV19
CASSPRTRHMTATNEKLFF
TGTGCCAGTAGTCCGAGGACAAGACATATGACTGCAACTAATGAAAAACTGTTTTTT
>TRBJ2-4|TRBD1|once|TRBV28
CASSLMVQGRSKNIQYF
TGTGCCAGCAGTTTAATGGTACAGGGGCGTTCCAAAAACATTCAGTACTTC